What follows are 25 T cell receptor beta chains derived from one specimen sequenced in a study of pediatric ulcerative colitis. Method: immunoSEQ multiplex PCR; TCRdb's copy keeps in-frame clones and lacks some. This table holds tens of thousands of clones, about 90% found once. Sequencing used blood. These receptors were taken from a boy aged 5-17 years with severe ulcerative colitis.

The chain combines TRBV5-6 with TRBJ1-2; D is unresolved. The V gene lost 0 bases and the J gene lost 4 bases, with 13 bases spanning the gap. CDR1 is SGHDT and CDR2 is YYEEEE in the germline V gene. CDR3 length: 15 residues. CDR3: CASSLAPTEVYGYTF. Written as DNA, the CDR3 is TGTGCCAGCAGCTTGGCCCCAACGGAGGTCTATGGCTACACCTTC.

The chain employs TRBV11-2 and TRBJ2-4; 8 bases map to TRBD2. CDR3 size: 16 residues. The germline V gene has CDR1 SGHAT and CDR2 FQNNGV. The ends lost 5 bases at V and 1 base at J; junction bases unmatched: 7. DNA for the CDR3: TGTGCCAGCAGCCTCCCGGCTAGCGGGGCCAAAAACATTCAGTACTTC. Amino acid sequence: CASSLPASGAKNIQYF.

V usage is TRBV5-6 and J usage is TRBJ2-5; 9 nucleotides align to TRBD2. The V gene's germline CDR1 is SGHDT and CDR2 YYEEEE. The CDR3 consists of 17 residues. V gave up 4 bases and J gave up 2 bases; unmatched junction bases: 12. The CDR3 protein is CASSIYGELAGQETQYF. The CDR3, as DNA: TGTGCCAGCAGCATATACGGGGAGCTAGCGGGACAAGAGACCCAGTACTTC.

The V gene is TRBV6-5, the J gene TRBJ2-5, with D unclear. The V gene lost 0 bases and the J gene lost 5 bases, with 16 bases spanning the gap. Germline lookup yields CDR1 MNHEY and CDR2 SVGAGI. The CDR3 has 16 amino acids. In DNA, the CDR3 is TGTGCCAGCAGTTACTCACCGGCCGCCCCGGTGGAGACCCAGTACTTC. Protein product: CASSYSPAAPVETQYF.

This chain connects TRBV18 to TRBJ1-2, with TRBD1 matching over 7 bases. This CDR3 contains 15 residues. CDR1 and CDR2 (germline): KGHSH, LQKENI. The junction had 8 bases not matched to a gene; V was cut back by 2 bases and J by 5 bases. For the CDR3, the DNA is TGTGCCAGCTCACCAGGCCAGGGGGATTCGTATGGCTACACCTTC. This sequence encodes CASSPGQGDSYGYTF.

The CDR3 sequence is CASSLGSGWDEKLFF. The CDR3 DNA reads as TGTGCCAGCAGCTTGGGATCTGGATGGGATGAAAAACTGTTTTTT. This chain connects TRBV5-5 to TRBJ1-4; D unresolved. From germline, CDR1 is SGHKS and CDR2 YYEKEE (reference sequence). Trimming stripped 0 bases from V and 6 bases from J, with 12 bases between. This CDR3 contains 15 residues.

This clone appeared a few times. The J gene is TRBJ2-1, the V gene TRBV10-3; D not certain. Germline V gene sequence: CDR1 ENHRY, CDR2 SYGVKD. The CDR3 runs to 13 residues. The V end lost 2 bases, the J end lost 5 bases, and 7 bases lay between the germline ends. The CDR3 DNA is TGTGCCATCAGTGAGGGGGTCAACAATGAGCAGTTCTTC. This gives the protein CAISEGVNNEQFF.

This clone has only one observation. This sequence joins TRBV19 and TRBJ2-7, with unresolved D. The CDR3 covers 15 residues. Germline loops: CDR1 LNHDA, CDR2 SQIVND (reference sequence). Trimming removed 4 bases from V and 1 base from J, with 14 bases in between. The CDR3 DNA follows: TGTGCCAGTAGTACGACGAGAGTGGGTTCCTACGAGCAGTACTTC. Its translation: CASSTTRVGSYEQYF.

The rearrangement links TRBV4-2 to TRBJ2-1, with 11 bases matching TRBD2. The CDR3 contains 18 residues. In germline, CDR1 is LGHNA, CDR2 YNFKEQ. V gave up 1 base and J gave up 9 bases; unmatched junction bases: 14. CDR3 in DNA: TGTGCCAGCAGCCAAGGACTAGCGGGAAACCGACGGCAGGGTGAGCAGTTCTTC. Residues: CASSQGLAGNRRQGEQFF.

This clone was counted only a few times. An end of the junction differs from the germline gene, which may be a read error. J is TRBJ2-3 and V is TRBV7-9; no clear D gene. The CDR3 is 10 residues long. Germline lookup yields CDR1 SEHNR and CDR2 FQNEAQ (reference sequence). The CDR3 loop reads CASSIDTQYF. CDR3 bases: TGTGCCAGCAGCATAGATACGCAGTATTTT.

This clone has only a few counts. J is TRBJ1-2 and V is TRBV6-5, with D maybe TRBD1 (5 bases). This CDR3 has 13 amino acids. V gave up 0 bases and J gave up 6 bases, with 8 bases separating them. In germline, CDR1 is MNHEY, CDR2 SVGAGI. The CDR3 loop reads CASSYSEGNGYTF. In nucleotides, the CDR3 is TGTGCCAGCAGTTACTCCGAGGGGAATGGCTACACCTTC.

The CDR3 here is CASSGLAGGPNEQFF. The CDR3 DNA is TGTGCCAGCAGTGGCCTAGCGGGAGGGCCTAATGAGCAGTTCTTC. The rearrangement uses TRBV6-1 and TRBJ2-1; 12 bases map to TRBD2. CDR1 is MNHNS, CDR2 SASEGT, per germline. With 4 bases clipped from V and 7 bases from J, the junction kept 5 bases outside the gene matches. The CDR3 spans 15 residues.

The CDR3 sequence: CASSYSLGSYEQYF. The CDR3 nucleotides read TGTGCCAGCAGTTACTCCCTGGGGTCCTACGAGCAGTACTTC. The V and J genes are TRBV6-5 and TRBJ2-7, with D uncertain. The CDR3 contains 14 residues. Trimming shortened V by 0 bases and J by 1 base, and 7 bases separated the two germline ends. The germline gives CDR1 MNHEY, CDR2 SVGAGI.

The chain employs TRBV6-5 and TRBJ2-3; 7 nucleotides line up with TRBD1. V lost 5 bases, J lost 4 bases, and 9 bases stayed unmatched. CDR1 is MNHEY and CDR2 is SVGAGI in the germline V gene. The CDR3 has 15 amino acids. The CDR3 DNA reads TGTGCCAGCAGTACAGGGGTTCGGTTTGCAGATACGCAGTATTTT. Translation gives CASSTGVRFADTQYF.

The genes are TRBV7-6 and TRBJ2-7, with 7 bases that match TRBD2. Germline V gene lookup returns CDR1 SGHVS and CDR2 FNYEAQ. The trim removed 5 bases at V and 5 bases at J, leaving 9 bases unmatched. The CDR3 loop spans 14 amino acids. The CDR3 protein is CASSPKTSLHEQYF. The CDR3 bases are TGTGCCAGCAGCCCAAAGACTAGCTTGCACGAGCAGTACTTC.

The J gene is TRBJ1-1, the V gene TRBV19; D is uncertain. The CDR3 runs to 12 residues. Germline values: CDR1 LNHDA, CDR2 SQIVND (reference sequence). V lost 6 bases and J lost 1, with 6 bases in between. In DNA, the CDR3 is TGTGCCAGTAGGTCGGGGAACACTGAAGCTTTCTTT. It encodes CASRSGNTEAFF. Supplemented by reference TRBV19 and TRBJ1-1, the full variable domain reads DGGITQSPKYLFRKEGQNVTLSCEQNLNHDAMYWYRQDPGQGLRLIYYSQIVNDFQKGDIAEGYSVSREKKESFPLTVTSAQKNPTAFYLCASRSGNTEAFFGQGTRLTVV.

The chain employs TRBV6-1 and TRBJ2-7; D not resolved. The CDR3 covers 12 residues. Germline CDR1 MNHNS, CDR2 SASEGT. V was trimmed by 6 bases and J by 4 bases, leaving 10 bases between them. The CDR3 region is CASRPSGYEQYF. In DNA form, the CDR3 reads TGTGCCAGCAGGCCATCAGGTTACGAGCAGTACTTC.

The chain has TRBV7-2 and TRBJ1-4, with 10 positions matching TRBD1. The J segment lost 8 bases and the V segment lost 1 base, leaving 7 bases of the junction unmatched. This CDR3 spans 16 amino acids. CDR1 and CDR2 (germline): SGHTA, FQGNSA. This chain's CDR3 is CASSLEIGQGGEKLFF. The CDR3 DNA reads TGTGCCAGCAGCTTAGAAATTGGACAGGGGGGCGAAAAACTGTTTTTT.

This chain joins TRBV4-1 and TRBJ2-1, with a possible D match to TRBD2 (5 bases). The CDR3 is made up of 16 amino acids. Germline V CDR1 and CDR2: MGHRA, YSYEKL. V gave up 1 base and J gave up 2 bases, with 12 bases separating them. The CDR3 DNA follows: TGCGCCAGCAGCCAAGGTGCCGGACTCCCCTACAATGAGCAGTTCTTC. Amino acids: CASSQGAGLPYNEQFF.

V gene TRBV28 combines with J gene TRBJ1-2, with D perhaps matching TRBD1 (6 bases). Between the trimmed V and J ends, which lost 6 bases and 10 bases, there was a span of 42 bases. This CDR3 spans 21 amino acids. Germline V gene data show CDR1 as MDHEN and CDR2 as SYDVKM. The DNA for the CDR3 is TGTGCCAGCAGCCTTCTCCACCGGGGAAAGCCGGTTCAGGGGCCTTCGAGTGACTACACCTTC. Amino acid sequence: CASSLLHRGKPVQGPSSDYTF.

The DNA for the CDR3 is TGTGCCAGCAGTGTCCTACGAACCGGGGAGCTGTTTTTT. Translation: CASSVLRTGELFF. The chain carries TRBV2 and TRBJ2-2; D unclear. The CDR3 totals 13 residues. V lost 4 bases and J 5 bases, leaving 8 bases between the germline ends. CDR1 is SNHLY and CDR2 is FYNNEI in the germline V gene.

The J gene is TRBJ2-2, the V gene TRBV7-2, with D perhaps matching TRBD1 (5 bases). Germline-derived CDR1 and CDR2 are SGHTA and FQGNSA. V lost 5 bases and J 2 bases, leaving 9 bases between the germline ends. The CDR3 contains 14 residues. This CDR3 is CASSPQGNTGELFF. Here the CDR3 DNA reads TGTGCCAGCAGCCCCCAGGGCAACACCGGGGAGCTGTTTTTT.

The V call is TRBV19, the J call TRBJ2-1, with D possibly TRBD1 on 5 matching bases. Deletions cut 3 bases from V and 5 bases from J, with 14 bases between. CDR3 length: 15 amino acids. Germline CDR1 is LNHDA and CDR2 is SQIVND (reference sequence). The CDR3 region is CASSIIQGTHNEQFF. In nucleotides, the CDR3 is TGTGCCAGTAGTATTATCCAGGGCACCCACAATGAGCAGTTCTTC.

The chain joins TRBV10-3 to TRBJ2-2, with D perhaps TRBD2 (5 bases). The CDR3 spans 12 residues. The germline gives CDR1 ENHRY, CDR2 SYGVKD. V lost 8 bases and J lost 7, with 11 bases in between. The CDR3 nucleotides read TGTGCCATCGAGTACGGGAACGGGGAGCTGTTTTTT. It is translated as CAIEYGNGELFF.

The chain combines TRBV5-8 with TRBJ2-7, with TRBD2 as a possible D gene (5 bases). CDR3 length equals 15 residues. The V end lost 3 bases, the J end lost 2 bases, and 15 bases lay between the germline ends. The germline V gene encodes CDR1 SGHTS and CDR2 YDEGEE. CDR3 bases: TGTGCCAGCAGCTCCGTAGGACTGATGGCCTACGAGCAGTACTTC. Amino acid sequence: CASSSVGLMAYEQYF.